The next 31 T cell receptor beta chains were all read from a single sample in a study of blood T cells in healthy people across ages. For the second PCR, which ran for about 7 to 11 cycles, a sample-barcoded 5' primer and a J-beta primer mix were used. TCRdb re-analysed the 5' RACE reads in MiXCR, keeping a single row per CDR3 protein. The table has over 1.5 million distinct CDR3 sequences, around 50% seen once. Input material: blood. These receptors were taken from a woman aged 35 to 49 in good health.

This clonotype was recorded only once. As DNA, the CDR3 is TGTGCCAGCAGCACAACCATCGGGCGACGGAGGAGCTCCTACAATGAGCAGTTCTTC. This encodes CASSTTIGRRRSSYNEQFF. The chain uses TRBV13 and TRBJ2-1, with D perhaps TRBD2 (5 bases). The CDR3 has 19 residues. Germline V gene data show CDR1 as PRHDT and CDR2 as FYEKMQ (reference sequence). Trimming cost V 5 bases and J 0 bases, with 23 bases left between them. The entire variable domain, with the rest obtained from reference TRBV13 and TRBJ2-1, is as follows: AAGVIQSPRHLIKEKRETATLKCYPIPRHDTVYWYQQGPGQDPQFLISFYEKMQSDKGSIPDRFSAQQFSDYHSELNMSSLELGDSALYFCASSTTIGRRRSSYNEQFFGPGTRLTVL.

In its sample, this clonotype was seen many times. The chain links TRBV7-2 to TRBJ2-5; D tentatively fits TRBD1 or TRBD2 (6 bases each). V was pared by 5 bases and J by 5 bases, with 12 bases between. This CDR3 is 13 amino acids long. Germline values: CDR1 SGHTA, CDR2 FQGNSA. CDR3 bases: TGTGCCAGCAGCCGAGGGGGGATTGAGACCCAGTACTTC. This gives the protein CASSRGGIETQYF.

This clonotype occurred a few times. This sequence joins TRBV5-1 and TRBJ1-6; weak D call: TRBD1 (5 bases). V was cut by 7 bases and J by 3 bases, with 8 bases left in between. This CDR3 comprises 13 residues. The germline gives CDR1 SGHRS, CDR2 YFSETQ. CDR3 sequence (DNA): TGCGCCAGCGCTGACAGCTATAATTCACCCCTCCACTTT. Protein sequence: CASADSYNSPLHF.

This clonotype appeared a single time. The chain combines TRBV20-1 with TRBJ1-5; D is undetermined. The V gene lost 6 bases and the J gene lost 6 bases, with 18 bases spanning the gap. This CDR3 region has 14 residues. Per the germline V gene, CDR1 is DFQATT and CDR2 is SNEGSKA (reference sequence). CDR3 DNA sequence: TGCAGTGCCCCCCCGAGCGGACCAGGTCAGCCCCAGCATTTT. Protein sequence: CSAPPSGPGQPQHF.

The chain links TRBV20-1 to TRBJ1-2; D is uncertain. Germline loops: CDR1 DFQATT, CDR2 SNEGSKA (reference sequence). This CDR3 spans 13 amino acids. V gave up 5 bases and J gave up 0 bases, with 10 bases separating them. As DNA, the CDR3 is TGCAGTGCTCGCTCCGGGGCTAACTATGGCTACACCTTC. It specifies CSARSGANYGYTF.

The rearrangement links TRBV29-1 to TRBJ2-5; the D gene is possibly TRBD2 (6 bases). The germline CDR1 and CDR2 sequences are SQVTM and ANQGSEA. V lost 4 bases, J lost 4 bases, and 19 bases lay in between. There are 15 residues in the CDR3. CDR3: CSVASMGGPGETQYF. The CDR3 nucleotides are TGCAGCGTTGCTTCGATGGGAGGTCCCGGAGAGACCCAGTACTTC.

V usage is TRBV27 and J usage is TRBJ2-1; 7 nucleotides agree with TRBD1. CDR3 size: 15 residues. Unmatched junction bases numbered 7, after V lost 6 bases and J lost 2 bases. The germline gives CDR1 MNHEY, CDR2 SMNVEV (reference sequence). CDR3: CASRARTGPYNEQFF. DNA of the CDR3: TGTGCCAGCAGGGCCCGGACAGGACCCTACAATGAGCAGTTCTTC.

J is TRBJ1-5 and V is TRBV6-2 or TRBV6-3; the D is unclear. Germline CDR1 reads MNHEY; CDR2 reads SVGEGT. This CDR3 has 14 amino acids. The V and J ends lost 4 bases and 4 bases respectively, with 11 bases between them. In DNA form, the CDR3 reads TGTGCCAGCAGTTGCGGTCGGGGAAATCAGCCCCAGCATTTT. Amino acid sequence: CASSCGRGNQPQHF.

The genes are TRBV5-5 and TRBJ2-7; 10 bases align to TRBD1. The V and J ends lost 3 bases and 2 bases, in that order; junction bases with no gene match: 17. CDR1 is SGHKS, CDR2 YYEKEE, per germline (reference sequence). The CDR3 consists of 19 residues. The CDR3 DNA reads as TGTGCCAGCAGCTCCCGAACCTATACGGGACAGGGGAATCCCTACGAGCAGTACTTC. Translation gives CASSSRTYTGQGNPYEQYF.

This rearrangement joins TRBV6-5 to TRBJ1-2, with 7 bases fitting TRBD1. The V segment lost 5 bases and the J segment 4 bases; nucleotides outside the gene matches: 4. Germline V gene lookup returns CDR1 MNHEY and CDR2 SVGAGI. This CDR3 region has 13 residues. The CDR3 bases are TGTGCCAGCAGTCCCGGGGACAGCTATGGCTACACCTTC. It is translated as CASSPGDSYGYTF.

Written as DNA, the CDR3 is TGCGCTACCGGGACAGAGAATGAAAAACTGTTTTTT. Residues: CATGTENEKLFF. The chain joins TRBV4-1 to TRBJ1-4; 7 bases line up with TRBD1. Germline assignment: CDR1 MGHRA and CDR2 YSYEKL. The CDR3 has 12 amino acids.

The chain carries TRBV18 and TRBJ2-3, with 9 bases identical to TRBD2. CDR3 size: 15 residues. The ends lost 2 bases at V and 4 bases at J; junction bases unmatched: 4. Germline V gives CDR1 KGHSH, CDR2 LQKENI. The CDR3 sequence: CASSPVSGGSDTQYF. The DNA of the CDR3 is TGTGCCAGCTCACCAGTGAGCGGGGGGTCAGATACGCAGTATTTT.

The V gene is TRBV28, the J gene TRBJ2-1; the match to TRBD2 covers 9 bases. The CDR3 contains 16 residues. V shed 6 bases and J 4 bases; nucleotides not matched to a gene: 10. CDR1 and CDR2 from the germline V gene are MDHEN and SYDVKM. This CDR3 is CASRHLTSGDYNEQFF. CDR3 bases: TGTGCCAGCAGGCACCTGACTAGCGGAGATTACAATGAGCAGTTCTTC.

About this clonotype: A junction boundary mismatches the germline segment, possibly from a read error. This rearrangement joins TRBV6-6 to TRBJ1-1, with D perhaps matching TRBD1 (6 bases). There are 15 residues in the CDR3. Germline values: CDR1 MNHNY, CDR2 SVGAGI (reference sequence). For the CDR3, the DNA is TGTGCTAGCAGTGACATAGGACAGACGAACACTGAAGCTTTCTTT. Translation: CASSDIGQTNTEAFF.

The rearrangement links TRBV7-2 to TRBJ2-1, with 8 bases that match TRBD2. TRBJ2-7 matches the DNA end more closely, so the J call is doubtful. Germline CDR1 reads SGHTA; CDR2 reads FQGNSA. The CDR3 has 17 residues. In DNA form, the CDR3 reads TGTGCCAGCAGCTCAGACGTAGCGGGGAGCACCTACAATGAGCAGTACTTC. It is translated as CASSSDVAGSTYNEQYF.

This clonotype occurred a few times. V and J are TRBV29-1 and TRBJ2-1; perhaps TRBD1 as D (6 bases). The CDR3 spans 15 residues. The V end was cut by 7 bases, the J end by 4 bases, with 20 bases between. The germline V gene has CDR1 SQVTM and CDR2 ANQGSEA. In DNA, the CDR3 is TGCAGCGCAAACAACAGGGCATTGAGTTACAATGAGCAGTTCTTC. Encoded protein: CSANNRALSYNEQFF.

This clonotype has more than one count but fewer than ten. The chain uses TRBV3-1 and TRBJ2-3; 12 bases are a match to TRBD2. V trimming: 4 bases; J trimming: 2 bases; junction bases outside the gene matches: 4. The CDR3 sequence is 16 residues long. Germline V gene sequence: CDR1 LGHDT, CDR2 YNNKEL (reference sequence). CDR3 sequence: CASSPSSGGATDTQYF. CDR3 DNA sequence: TGTGCCAGCAGCCCATCTAGCGGGGGGGCCACAGATACGCAGTATTTT.

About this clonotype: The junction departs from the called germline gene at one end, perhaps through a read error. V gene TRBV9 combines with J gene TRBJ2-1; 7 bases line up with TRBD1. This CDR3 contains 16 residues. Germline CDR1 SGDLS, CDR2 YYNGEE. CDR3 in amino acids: CASSVATGKSYNERFF. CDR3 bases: TGTGCCAGCAGCGTAGCGACAGGGAAGTCCTACAATGAGCGGTTCTTC. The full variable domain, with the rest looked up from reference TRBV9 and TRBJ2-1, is DSGVTQTPKHLITATGQRVTLRCSPRSGDLSVYWYQQSLDQGLQFLIQYYNGEERAKGNILERFSAQQFPDLHSELNLSSLELGDSALYFCASSVATGKSYNERFFGPGTRLTVL.

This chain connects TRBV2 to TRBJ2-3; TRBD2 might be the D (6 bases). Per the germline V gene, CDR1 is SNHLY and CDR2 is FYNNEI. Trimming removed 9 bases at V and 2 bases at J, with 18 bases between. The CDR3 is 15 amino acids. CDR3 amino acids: CARKLANVITDTQYF. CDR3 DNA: TGTGCCAGAAAACTAGCTAACGTCATCACAGATACGCAGTATTTT.

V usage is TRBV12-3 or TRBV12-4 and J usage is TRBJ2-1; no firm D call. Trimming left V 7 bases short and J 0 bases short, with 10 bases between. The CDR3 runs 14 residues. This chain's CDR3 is CASTQTRSYNEQFF. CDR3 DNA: TGTGCCAGCACCCAGACACGCTCCTACAATGAGCAGTTCTTC.

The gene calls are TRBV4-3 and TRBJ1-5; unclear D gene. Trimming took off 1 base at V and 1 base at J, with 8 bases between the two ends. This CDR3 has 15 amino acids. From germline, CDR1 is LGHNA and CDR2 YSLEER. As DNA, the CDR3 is TGCGCCAGCAGCCAAGGTCTGACAAGCAATCAGCCCCAGCATTTT. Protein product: CASSQGLTSNQPQHF.

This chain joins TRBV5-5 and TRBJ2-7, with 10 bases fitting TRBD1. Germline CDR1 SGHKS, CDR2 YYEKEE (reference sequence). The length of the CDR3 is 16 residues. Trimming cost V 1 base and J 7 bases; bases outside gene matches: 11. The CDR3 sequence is CASSLTVIRTGGEQYF. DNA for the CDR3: TGTGCCAGCAGCTTGACTGTCATACGGACAGGGGGTGAGCAGTACTTC. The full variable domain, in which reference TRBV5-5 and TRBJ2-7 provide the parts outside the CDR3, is DAGVTQSPTHLIKTRGQQVTLRCSPISGHKSVSWYQQVLGQGPQFIFQYYEKEERGRGNFPDRFSARQFPNYSSELNVNALLLGDSALYLCASSLTVIRTGGEQYFGPGTRLTVT.

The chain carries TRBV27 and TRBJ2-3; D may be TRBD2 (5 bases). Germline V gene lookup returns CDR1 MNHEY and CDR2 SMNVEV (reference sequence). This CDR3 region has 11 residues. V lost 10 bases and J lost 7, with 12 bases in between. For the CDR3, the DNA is TGTGCCACCCTTCGGGGAAATACGCAGTATTTT. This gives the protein CATLRGNTQYF.

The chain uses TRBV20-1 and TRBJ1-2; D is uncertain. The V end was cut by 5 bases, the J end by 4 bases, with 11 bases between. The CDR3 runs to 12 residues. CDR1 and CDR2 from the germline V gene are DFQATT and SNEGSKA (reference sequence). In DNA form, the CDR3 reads TGCAGTGCTCGACACAACCTCTATGGCTACACCTTC. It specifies CSARHNLYGYTF.

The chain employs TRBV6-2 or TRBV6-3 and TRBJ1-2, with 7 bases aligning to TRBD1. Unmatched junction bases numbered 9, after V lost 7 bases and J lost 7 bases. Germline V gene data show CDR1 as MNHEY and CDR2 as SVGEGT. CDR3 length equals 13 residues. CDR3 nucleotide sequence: TGTGCCAGCAAAGAAGGGGGCGGCGGTGGCTACACCTTC. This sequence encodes CASKEGGGGGYTF.

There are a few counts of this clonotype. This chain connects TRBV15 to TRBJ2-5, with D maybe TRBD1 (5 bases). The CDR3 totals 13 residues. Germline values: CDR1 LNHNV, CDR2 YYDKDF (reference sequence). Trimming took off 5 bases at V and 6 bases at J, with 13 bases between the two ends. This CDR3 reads CATSRTGTQTQYF. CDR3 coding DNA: TGTGCCACCAGCCGAACAGGCACCCAGACCCAGTACTTC.

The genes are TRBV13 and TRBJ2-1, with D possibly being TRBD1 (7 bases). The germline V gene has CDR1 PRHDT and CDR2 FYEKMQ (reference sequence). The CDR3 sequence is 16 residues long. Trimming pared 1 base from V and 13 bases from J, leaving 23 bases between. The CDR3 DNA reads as TGTGCCAGCAGCTTAGATACAGGGGACTCTCAAGAGACCCAGTTCTTC. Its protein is CASSLDTGDSQETQFF.

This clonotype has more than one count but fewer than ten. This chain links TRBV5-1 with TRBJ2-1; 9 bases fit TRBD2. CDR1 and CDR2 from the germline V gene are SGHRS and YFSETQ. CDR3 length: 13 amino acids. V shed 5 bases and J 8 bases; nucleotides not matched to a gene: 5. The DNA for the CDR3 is TGCGCCAGCAGGTTCCTAGCGGGGTATGAGCAGTTCTTC. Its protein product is CASRFLAGYEQFF.

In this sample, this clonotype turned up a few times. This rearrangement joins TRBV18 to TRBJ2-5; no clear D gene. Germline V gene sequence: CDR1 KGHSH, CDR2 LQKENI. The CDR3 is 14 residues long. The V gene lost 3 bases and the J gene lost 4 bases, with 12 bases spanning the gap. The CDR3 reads CASSPAEPRETQYF. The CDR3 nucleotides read TGTGCCAGCTCACCGGCGGAGCCTCGAGAGACCCAGTACTTC.

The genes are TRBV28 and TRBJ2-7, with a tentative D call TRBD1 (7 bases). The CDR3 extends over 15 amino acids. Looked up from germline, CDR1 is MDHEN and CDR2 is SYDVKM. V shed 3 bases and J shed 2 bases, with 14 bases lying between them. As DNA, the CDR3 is TGTGCCAGCAGTTTCCGCGGGACAGTCCCCTACGAGCAGTACTTC. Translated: CASSFRGTVPYEQYF.

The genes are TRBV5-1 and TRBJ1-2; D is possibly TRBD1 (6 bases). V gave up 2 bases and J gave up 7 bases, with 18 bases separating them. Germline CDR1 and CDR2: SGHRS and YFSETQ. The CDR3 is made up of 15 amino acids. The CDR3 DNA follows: TGCGCCAGCAGCTTATCCGGTTCGGGGGCTGGTGGCTACACCTTC. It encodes CASSLSGSGAGGYTF. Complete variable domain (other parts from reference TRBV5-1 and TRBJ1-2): KAGVTQTPRYLIKTRGQQVTLSCSPISGHRSVSWYQQTPGQGLQFLFEYFSETQRNKGNFPGRFSGRQFSNSRSEMNVSTLELGDSALYLCASSLSGSGAGGYTFGSGTRLTVV.